The T cell receptor beta chain described here comes from a study of T cells in Graves' hyperthyroidism and ophthalmopathy. Study conclusions and caveats: In blood, most of the thyroid clonotypes expanded above 0.001 were also present.

Amplified TCR beta CDR3 regions came from RNA transcripts. When the TCR CDR3 underwent first-round RT-PCR, the HTBI primer set was used. TCRdb reprocessed the multiplex PCR reads with MiXCR, giving one entry per CDR3 protein. The top ten clones hold 35% to 50% of a sample with roughly 500,000 distinct CDR3 sequences, 35% to 50% of them seen once. Exclusion of a patient resulted from uncontrolled infection, other autoimmune disease, pregnancy or lactation. This clonotype was picked up many times. Antigen specificity is unknown. The specimen sequenced was peripheral blood or thyroid tissue (not recorded which). This sequence originates from an adult woman with Graves' disease, either hyperthyroidism or ophthalmopathy (not recorded which).

For the CDR3, the DNA is TGTGCCATCAGTTTCCAGCCGACTAGCGGGGAGACCCAGTACTTC. Its protein is CAISFQPTSGETQYF. The chain is built from TRBV10-3 and TRBJ2-5, with 10 bases matching TRBD2. Germline assignment: CDR1 ENHRY and CDR2 SYGVKD. The CDR3 length is 15 residues. V was clipped by 5 bases and J by 5 bases; unmatched bases: 8.